The next 20 T cell receptor beta chains were all read from a single sample in a study of patients and donors after allogeneic stem cell transplantation. Each CDR3 protein is one row after TCRdb ran MiXCR on the RT-PCR reads. The table records 900,000 to 1,000,000 distinct CDR3 sequences, over 15% of them present only once. The sample comprised blood, either unsorted or a sorted T cell fraction (not recorded which). The receptors come from a human donor who was either an allogeneic HSCT recipient or a stem cell or donor lymphocyte infusion donor (not recorded which). It is not recorded whose cells these are; they may come from a transplant donor.

The chain joins TRBV7-9 to TRBJ1-6, with D uncertain. CDR3 size: 15 residues. CDR1 is SEHNR and CDR2 is FQNEAQ in the germline V gene (reference sequence). V was pared by 2 bases and J by 6 bases, with 11 bases between. This chain's CDR3 is CASSLSFHPNSPLHF. In DNA form, the CDR3 reads TGTGCCAGCAGCTTAAGTTTTCATCCTAATTCACCCCTCCACTTT.

The chain combines TRBV7-9 with TRBJ2-7; D possibly matches TRBD1 or TRBD2 (5 bases each). Germline lookup yields CDR1 SEHNR and CDR2 FQNEAQ (reference sequence). The CDR3 spans 16 residues. Trimming took off 3 bases at V and 2 bases at J, with 17 bases between the two ends. The DNA for the CDR3 is TGTGCCAGCAGCTTGGGGCCGGCGGGCACCACCTACGAGCAGTACTTC. This sequence encodes CASSLGPAGTTYEQYF.

This chain uses TRBV5-1 with TRBJ2-5; TRBD1 is a possible D gene (5 bases). CDR1 is SGHRS and CDR2 is YFSETQ in the germline V gene. Trimming cost V 7 bases and J 5 bases, with 21 bases left between them. This CDR3 has 15 amino acids. The CDR3 protein is CASGIQDVMVETQYF. The CDR3 DNA reads TGCGCCAGCGGAATACAGGACGTTATGGTGGAGACCCAGTACTTC.

A single count supports this clonotype. The chain joins TRBV2 to TRBJ1-1; the match to TRBD1 covers 8 bases. V shed 6 bases and J 6 bases; nucleotides not matched to a gene: 6. Per germline, CDR1 SNHLY and CDR2 FYNNEI. The CDR3 contains 13 residues. CDR3 protein: CASRDRENAEAFF. The CDR3, as DNA: TGTGCCAGCAGGGACAGGGAAAACGCTGAAGCTTTCTTT.

The chain couples TRBV6-1 to TRBJ2-1, with D possibly being TRBD1 (5 bases). The CDR3 contains 12 residues. Germline V gives CDR1 MNHNS, CDR2 SASEGT. The germline V and J ends were trimmed by 1 base and 15 bases, with 13 bases remaining between them. This CDR3 reads CASSEDRTPLFF. The CDR3, as DNA: TGTGCCAGCAGTGAAGACAGGACACCTCTGTTCTTC.

The rearrangement links TRBV7-9 to TRBJ1-2, with D uncertain. The germline CDR1 and CDR2 sequences are SEHNR and FQNEAQ (reference sequence). The CDR3 consists of 15 residues. V gave up 2 bases and J gave up 5 bases, with 15 bases separating them. CDR3 sequence reads: CASSLMAQRAYGYTF. The CDR3 DNA reads as TGTGCCAGCAGCTTAATGGCCCAAAGGGCATATGGCTACACCTTC.

The chain couples TRBV4-2 to TRBJ2-7; 10 bases are a match to TRBD2. CDR3 length: 16 amino acids. The germline CDR1 and CDR2 sequences are LGHNA and YNFKEQ. V lost 0 bases and J lost 4; bases outside the gene matches: 6. CDR3 loop: CASSQDQASGSYEQYF. The CDR3, as DNA: TGTGCCAGCAGCCAAGATCAAGCTAGCGGGAGTTACGAGCAGTACTTC.

CDR3 in DNA: TGCAGTGCTAGATTCCTGGGGGCGTCGAACACCGGGGAGCTGTTTTTT. This gives the protein CSARFLGASNTGELFF. The J gene is TRBJ2-2, the V gene TRBV20-1, with D tentatively TRBD1 (6 bases). V shed 2 bases and J shed 0 bases, with 13 bases lying between them. This CDR3 spans 16 amino acids. The germline gives CDR1 DFQATT, CDR2 SNEGSKA (reference sequence).

The V call is TRBV12-3 or TRBV12-4, the J call TRBJ1-2; maybe TRBD1 (6 bases). The CDR3 runs to 15 residues. V gave up 6 bases and J gave up 1 base, with 15 bases separating them. The CDR3 nucleotides read TGTGCCAGCAGCCGGACAGAAAAGATTAACTATGGCTACACCTTC. Its translation: CASSRTEKINYGYTF.

This clonotype appeared a few times. This sequence joins TRBV7-2 and TRBJ2-2; D gene uncertain. The V end lost 7 bases, the J end lost 0 bases, and 9 bases lay between the germline ends. The CDR3 is 14 residues long. Looked up from germline, CDR1 is SGHTA and CDR2 is FQGNSA. This CDR3 is CASKRSPNTGELFF. The CDR3 DNA reads TGTGCCAGCAAAAGGTCCCCGAACACCGGGGAGCTGTTTTTT. Full variable domain (outside the CDR3, taken from reference TRBV7-2 and TRBJ2-2): GAGVSQSPSNKVTEKGKDVELRCDPISGHTALYWYRQSLGQGLEFLIYFQGNSAPDKSGLPSDRFSAERTGGSVSTLTIQRTQQEDSAVYLCASKRSPNTGELFFGEGSRLTVL.

A note on this clonotype: At one of its ends the junction is not consistent with the germline gene, which may arise from a read error. The chain employs TRBV6-1 and TRBJ1-6; D gene uncertain. The CDR3 runs 18 residues. Germline V gene data show CDR1 as MNHNS and CDR2 as SASEGT. The CDR3 DNA reads TGTGCCAGCAGCGAAGACCCGGGCAGTAGCTCCTATAATTCACCCCTCCACTTT. It codes for CASSEDPGSSSYNSPLHF.

This clonotype turned up a few times. This rearrangement joins TRBV20-1 to TRBJ2-1, with 7 positions matching TRBD2. Germline loops: CDR1 DFQATT, CDR2 SNEGSKA (reference sequence). V shed 1 base, J shed 3 bases, and the junction held 6 bases outside the gene matches. The CDR3 totals 15 residues. The CDR3 nucleotides read TGCAGTGCTAGAGGGCTAGCGGCACTCTACAATGAGCAGTTCTTC. Residues: CSARGLAALYNEQFF.

V is TRBV7-8 and J is TRBJ2-1; possible D gene TRBD1, 6 bases. Per germline, CDR1 SGHVS and CDR2 FQNEAQ. CDR3 length: 16 amino acids. Trimming cost V 0 bases and J 6 bases, with 15 bases left between them. The CDR3 here is CASSLAGPGETNEQFF. Here the CDR3 DNA reads TGTGCCAGCAGCTTAGCGGGGCCAGGGGAGACCAATGAGCAGTTCTTC. The whole variable domain, remainder taken from reference TRBV7-8 and TRBJ2-1, is GAGVSQSPRYKVAKRGQDVALRCDPISGHVSLFWYQQALGQGPEFLTYFQNEAQLDKSGLPSDRFFAERPEGSVSTLKIQRTQQEDSAVYLCASSLAGPGETNEQFFGPGTRLTVL.

This clonotype was seen at least ten times. V and J are TRBV5-1 and TRBJ1-2; 7 bases are a match to TRBD1. The CDR3 has 15 residues. Germline-derived CDR1 and CDR2 are SGHRS and YFSETQ. The trim removed 0 bases at V and 2 bases at J, leaving 4 bases unmatched. CDR3 in DNA: TGCGCCAGCAGCTTGGGACCGGGACAGAACTATGGCTACACCTTC. It is translated as CASSLGPGQNYGYTF. Full variable domain (missing parts from reference TRBV5-1 and TRBJ1-2): KAGVTQTPRYLIKTRGQQVTLSCSPISGHRSVSWYQQTPGQGLQFLFEYFSETQRNKGNFPGRFSGRQFSNSRSEMNVSTLELGDSALYLCASSLGPGQNYGYTFGSGTRLTVV.

This CDR3 reads CASSLEAPQYNEQFF. The CDR3 DNA follows: TGCGCCAGCAGCTTGGAGGCTCCTCAATACAATGAGCAGTTCTTC. V usage is TRBV5-1 and J usage is TRBJ2-1; D is undetermined. Trimming removed 0 bases at V and 4 bases at J, with 11 bases between. There are 15 residues in the CDR3. Germline CDR1 reads SGHRS; CDR2 reads YFSETQ.

The chain recombines TRBV5-6 with TRBJ2-4; a possible D gene is TRBD2 (5 bases). CDR3 size: 12 residues. Trimming shortened V by 7 bases and J by 0 bases, and 5 bases separated the two germline ends. Per the germline V gene, CDR1 is SGHDT and CDR2 is YYEEEE. The DNA of the CDR3 is TGTGCCAGCCGGGGAGCCAAAAACATTCAGTACTTC. This translates into CASRGAKNIQYF.

V usage is TRBV20-1 and J usage is TRBJ2-1; D is perhaps TRBD2 (6 bases). The germline gives CDR1 DFQATT, CDR2 SNEGSKA (reference sequence). Trimming shortened V by 1 base and J by 1 base, and 11 bases separated the two germline ends. The CDR3 has 15 residues. CDR3 region: CSARAASGSYNEQFF. CDR3 sequence (DNA): TGCAGTGCTAGAGCGGCGAGCGGGTCCTACAATGAGCAGTTCTTC.

This clonotype has a handful of counts. The chain is built from TRBV21-1 and TRBJ2-1; TRBD2, as called in the table, went unchecked against the DNA. TRBV21-1 is a recognized pseudogene. This CDR3 has 19 amino acids. The DNA of the CDR3 is TGTGCCAGCAGCAAAGTTGTGGCTAGTCTAGCGACAGACTACAATGAGCAGTTCTTC. Its translation: CASSKVVASLATDYNEQFF.

The chain employs TRBV7-9 and TRBJ2-7; a weak D match, TRBD2 (5 bases). V shed 6 bases and J shed 5 bases, with 14 bases lying between them. The germline V gene has CDR1 SEHNR and CDR2 FQNEAQ (reference sequence). CDR3 size: 13 residues. The CDR3 spells CASSLTASHEQYF. DNA for the CDR3: TGTGCCAGCAGTCTCACGGCTAGCCACGAGCAGTACTTC.

This sequence joins TRBV2 and TRBJ2-1; the D is unclear. Trimming left V 2 bases short and J 10 bases short, with 9 bases between. The V gene's germline CDR1 is SNHLY and CDR2 FYNNEI. The CDR3 spans 12 residues. The CDR3 DNA follows: TGTGCCAGCAGTGAAAGCCTCTTAGAGCAGTTCTTC. Its protein product is CASSESLLEQFF.